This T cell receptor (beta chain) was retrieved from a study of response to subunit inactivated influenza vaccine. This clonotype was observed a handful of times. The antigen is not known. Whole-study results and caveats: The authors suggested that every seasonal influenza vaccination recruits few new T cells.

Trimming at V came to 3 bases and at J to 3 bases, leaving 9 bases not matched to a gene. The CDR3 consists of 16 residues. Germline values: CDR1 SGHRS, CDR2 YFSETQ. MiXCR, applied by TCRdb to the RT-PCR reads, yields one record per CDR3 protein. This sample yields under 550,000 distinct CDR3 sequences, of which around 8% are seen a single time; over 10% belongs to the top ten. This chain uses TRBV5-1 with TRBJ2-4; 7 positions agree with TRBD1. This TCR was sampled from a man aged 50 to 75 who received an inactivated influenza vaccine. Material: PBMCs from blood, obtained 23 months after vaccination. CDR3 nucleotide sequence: TGCGCCAGCAGCTCTTCCGACAGGGTAGTCAAAAACATTCAGTACTTC. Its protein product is CASSSSDRVVKNIQYF. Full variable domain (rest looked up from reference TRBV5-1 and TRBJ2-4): KAGVTQTPRYLIKTRGQQVTLSCSPISGHRSVSWYQQTPGQGLQFLFEYFSETQRNKGNFPGRFSGRQFSNSRSEMNVSTLELGDSALYLCASSSSDRVVKNIQYFGAGTRLSVL.